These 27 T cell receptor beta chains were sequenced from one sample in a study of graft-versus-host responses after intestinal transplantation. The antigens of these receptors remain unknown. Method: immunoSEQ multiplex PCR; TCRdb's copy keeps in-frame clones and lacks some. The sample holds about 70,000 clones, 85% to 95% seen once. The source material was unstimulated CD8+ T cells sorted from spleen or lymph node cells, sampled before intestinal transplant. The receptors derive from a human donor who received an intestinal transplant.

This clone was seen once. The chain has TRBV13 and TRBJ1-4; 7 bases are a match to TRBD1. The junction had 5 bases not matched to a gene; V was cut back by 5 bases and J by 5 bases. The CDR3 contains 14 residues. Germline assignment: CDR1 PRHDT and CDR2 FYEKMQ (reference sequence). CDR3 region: CASSTGTANEKLFF. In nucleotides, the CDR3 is TGTGCCAGCAGCACTGGGACAGCAAATGAAAAACTGTTTTTT.

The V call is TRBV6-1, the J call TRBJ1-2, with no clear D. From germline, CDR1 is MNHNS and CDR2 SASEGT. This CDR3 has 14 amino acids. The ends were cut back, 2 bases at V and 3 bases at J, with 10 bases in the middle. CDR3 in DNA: TGTGCCAGCAGTGAAAACACAGTGGACTATGGCTACACCTTC. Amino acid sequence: CASSENTVDYGYTF.

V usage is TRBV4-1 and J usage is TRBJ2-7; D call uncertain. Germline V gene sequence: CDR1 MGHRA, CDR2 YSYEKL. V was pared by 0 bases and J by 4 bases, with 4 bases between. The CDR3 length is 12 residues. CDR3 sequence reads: CASSQDGYEQYF. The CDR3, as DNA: TGCGCCAGCAGCCAAGATGGGTACGAGCAGTACTTC.

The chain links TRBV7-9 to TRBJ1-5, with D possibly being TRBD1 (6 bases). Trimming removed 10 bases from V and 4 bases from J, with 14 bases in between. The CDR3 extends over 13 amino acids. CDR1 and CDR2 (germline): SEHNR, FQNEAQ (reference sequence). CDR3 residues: CATGGSRNQPQHF. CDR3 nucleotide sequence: TGTGCCACCGGGGGCAGCAGAAATCAGCCCCAGCATTTT.

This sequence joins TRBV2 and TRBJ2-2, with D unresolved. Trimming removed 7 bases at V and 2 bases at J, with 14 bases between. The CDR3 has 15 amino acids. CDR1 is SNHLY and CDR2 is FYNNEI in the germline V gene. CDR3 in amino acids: CASNSATRNTGELFF. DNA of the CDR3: TGTGCCAGCAATTCTGCGACACGAAACACCGGGGAGCTGTTTTTT.

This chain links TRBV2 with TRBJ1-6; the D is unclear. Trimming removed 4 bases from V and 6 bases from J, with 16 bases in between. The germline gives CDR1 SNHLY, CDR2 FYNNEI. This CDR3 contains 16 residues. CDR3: CASSVDEGVRNSPLHF. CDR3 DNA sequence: TGTGCCAGCAGTGTGGATGAAGGAGTGCGTAATTCACCCCTCCACTTT.

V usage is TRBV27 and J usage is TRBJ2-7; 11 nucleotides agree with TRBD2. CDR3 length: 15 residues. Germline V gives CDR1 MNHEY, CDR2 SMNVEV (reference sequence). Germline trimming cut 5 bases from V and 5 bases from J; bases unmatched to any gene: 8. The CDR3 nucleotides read TGTGCCAGCAGTCTAGCGGGAGGTAGTGGTCACGAGCAGTACTTC. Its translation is CASSLAGGSGHEQYF.

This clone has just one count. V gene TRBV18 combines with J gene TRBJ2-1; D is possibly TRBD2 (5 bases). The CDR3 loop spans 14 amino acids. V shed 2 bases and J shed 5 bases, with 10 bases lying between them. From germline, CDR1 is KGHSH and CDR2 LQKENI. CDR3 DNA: TGTGCCAGCTCACCATACGGGAACAACAATGAGCAGTTCTTC. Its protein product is CASSPYGNNNEQFF.

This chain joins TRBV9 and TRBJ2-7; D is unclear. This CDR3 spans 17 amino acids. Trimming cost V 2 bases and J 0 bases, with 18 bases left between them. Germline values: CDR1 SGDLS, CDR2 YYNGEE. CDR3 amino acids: CASSVKGDPSSSYEQYF. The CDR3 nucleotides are TGTGCCAGCAGCGTCAAAGGAGACCCCTCGAGCTCCTACGAGCAGTACTTC.

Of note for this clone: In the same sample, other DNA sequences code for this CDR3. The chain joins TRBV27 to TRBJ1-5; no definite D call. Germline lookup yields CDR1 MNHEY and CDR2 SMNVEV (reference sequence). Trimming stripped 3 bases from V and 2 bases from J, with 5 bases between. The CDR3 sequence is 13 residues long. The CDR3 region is CASSFGGNQPQHF. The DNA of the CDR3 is TGTGCCAGCAGTTTTGGGGGCAATCAGCCCCAGCATTTT.

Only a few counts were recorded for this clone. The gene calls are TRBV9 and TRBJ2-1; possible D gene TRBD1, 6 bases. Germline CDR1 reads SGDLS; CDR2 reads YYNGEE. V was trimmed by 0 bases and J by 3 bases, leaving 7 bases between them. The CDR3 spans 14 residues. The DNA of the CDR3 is TGTGCCAGCAGCGTAGGGGACAACTACAATGAGCAGTTCTTC. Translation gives CASSVGDNYNEQFF. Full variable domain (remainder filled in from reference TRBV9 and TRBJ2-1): DSGVTQTPKHLITATGQRVTLRCSPRSGDLSVYWYQQSLDQGLQFLIQYYNGEERAKGNILERFSAQQFPDLHSELNLSSLELGDSALYFCASSVGDNYNEQFFGPGTRLTVL.

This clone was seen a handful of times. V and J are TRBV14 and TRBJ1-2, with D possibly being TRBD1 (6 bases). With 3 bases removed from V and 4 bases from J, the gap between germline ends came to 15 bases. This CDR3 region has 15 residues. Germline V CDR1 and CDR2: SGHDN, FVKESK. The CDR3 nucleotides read TGTGCCAGCAGCCAGGTCGACAGGCTTGGCTATGGCTACACCTTC. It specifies CASSQVDRLGYGYTF.

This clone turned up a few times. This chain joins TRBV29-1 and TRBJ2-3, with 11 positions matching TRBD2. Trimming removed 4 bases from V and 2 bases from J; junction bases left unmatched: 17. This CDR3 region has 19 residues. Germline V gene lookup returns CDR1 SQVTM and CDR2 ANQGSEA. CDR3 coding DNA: TGCAGCGTTGCGGGGTCTAGCGGGAGGTCCCCAGATCCCACAGATACGCAGTATTTT. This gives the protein CSVAGSSGRSPDPTDTQYF.

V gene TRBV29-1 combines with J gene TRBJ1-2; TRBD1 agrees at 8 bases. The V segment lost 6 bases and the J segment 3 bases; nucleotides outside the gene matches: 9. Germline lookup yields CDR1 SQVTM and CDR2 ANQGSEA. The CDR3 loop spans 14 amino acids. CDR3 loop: CSVKDRDRDYGYTF. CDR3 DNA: TGCAGCGTAAAGGACAGGGATAGGGACTATGGCTACACCTTC.

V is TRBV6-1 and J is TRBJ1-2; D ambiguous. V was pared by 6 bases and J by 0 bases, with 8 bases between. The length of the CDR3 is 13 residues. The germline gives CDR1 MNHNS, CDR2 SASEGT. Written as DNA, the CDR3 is TGTGCCAGCAGCCAGCACTCTAACTATGGCTACACCTTC. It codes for CASSQHSNYGYTF.

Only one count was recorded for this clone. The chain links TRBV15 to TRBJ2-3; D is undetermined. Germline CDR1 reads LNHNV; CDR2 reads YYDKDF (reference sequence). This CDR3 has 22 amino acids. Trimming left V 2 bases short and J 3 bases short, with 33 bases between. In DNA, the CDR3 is TGTGCCACCAGCAGAAGGGCACGTAGGTGGCGTATCAGTATAACCTCGACAGATACGCAGTATTTT. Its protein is CATSRRARRWRISITSTDTQYF.

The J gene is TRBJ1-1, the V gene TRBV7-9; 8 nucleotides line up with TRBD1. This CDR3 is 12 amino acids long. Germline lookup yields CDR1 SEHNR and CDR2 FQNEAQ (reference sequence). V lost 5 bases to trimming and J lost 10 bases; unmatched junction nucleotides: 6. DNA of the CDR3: TGTGCCAGCAGCAAAGGACAGGGAAGAGCTTTCTTT. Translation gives CASSKGQGRAFF. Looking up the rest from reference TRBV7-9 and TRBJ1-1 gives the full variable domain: DTGVSQNPRHKITKRGQNVTFRCDPISEHNRLYWYRQTLGQGPEFLTYFQNEAQLEKSRLLSDRFSAERPKGSFSTLEIQRTEQGDSAMYLCASSKGQGRAFFGQGTRLTVV.

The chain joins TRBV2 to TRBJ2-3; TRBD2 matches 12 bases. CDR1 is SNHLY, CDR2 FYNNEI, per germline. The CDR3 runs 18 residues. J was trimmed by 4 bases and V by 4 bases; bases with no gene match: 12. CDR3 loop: CASSGLAGDITGADTQYF. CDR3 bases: TGTGCCAGCAGTGGACTAGCGGGAGACATAACCGGGGCAGATACGCAGTATTTT.

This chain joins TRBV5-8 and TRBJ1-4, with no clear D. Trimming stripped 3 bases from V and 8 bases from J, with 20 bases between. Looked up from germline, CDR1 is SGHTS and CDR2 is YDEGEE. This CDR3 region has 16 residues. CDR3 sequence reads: CASSSWPYVFFEKLFF. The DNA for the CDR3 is TGTGCCAGCAGCTCCTGGCCCTATGTGTTCTTCGAAAAACTGTTTTTT.

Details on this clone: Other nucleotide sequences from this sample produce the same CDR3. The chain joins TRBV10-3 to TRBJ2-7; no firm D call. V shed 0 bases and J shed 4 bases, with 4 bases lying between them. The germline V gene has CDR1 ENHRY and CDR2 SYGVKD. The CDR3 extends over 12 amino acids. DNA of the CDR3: TGTGCCATCAGTGAGTCGGGGTACGAGCAGTACTTC. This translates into CAISESGYEQYF.

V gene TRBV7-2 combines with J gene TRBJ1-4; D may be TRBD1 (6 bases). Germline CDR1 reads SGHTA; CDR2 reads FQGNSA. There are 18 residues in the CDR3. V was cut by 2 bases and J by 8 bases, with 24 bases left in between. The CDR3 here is CASSLIPSWGGAREKLFF. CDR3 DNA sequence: TGTGCCAGCAGCTTAATTCCTTCTTGGGGGGGCGCGAGGGAAAAACTGTTTTTT.

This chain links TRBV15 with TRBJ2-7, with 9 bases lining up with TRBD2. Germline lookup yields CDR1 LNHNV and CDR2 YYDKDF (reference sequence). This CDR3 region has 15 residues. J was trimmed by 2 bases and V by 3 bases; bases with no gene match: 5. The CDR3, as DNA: TGTGCCACCAGCAGGCCGGGACTAGCTACCTACGAGCAGTACTTC. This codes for CATSRPGLATYEQYF. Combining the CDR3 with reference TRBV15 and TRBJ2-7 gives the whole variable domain DAMVIQNPRYQVTQFGKPVTLSCSQTLNHNVMYWYQQKSSQAPKLLFHYYDKDFNNEADTPDNFQSRRPNTSFCFLDIRSPGLGDTAMYLCATSRPGLATYEQYFGPGTRLTVT.

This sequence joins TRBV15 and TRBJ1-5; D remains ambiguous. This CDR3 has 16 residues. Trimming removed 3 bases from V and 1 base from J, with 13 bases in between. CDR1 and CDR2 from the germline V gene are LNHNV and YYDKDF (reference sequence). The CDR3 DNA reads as TGTGCCACCAGCAGTCTAGAGGTGTACAGCAATCAGCCCCAGCATTTT. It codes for CATSSLEVYSNQPQHF. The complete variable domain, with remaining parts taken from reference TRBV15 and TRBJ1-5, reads DAMVIQNPRYQVTQFGKPVTLSCSQTLNHNVMYWYQQKSSQAPKLLFHYYDKDFNNEADTPDNFQSRRPNTSFCFLDIRSPGLGDTAMYLCATSSLEVYSNQPQHFGDGTRLSIL.

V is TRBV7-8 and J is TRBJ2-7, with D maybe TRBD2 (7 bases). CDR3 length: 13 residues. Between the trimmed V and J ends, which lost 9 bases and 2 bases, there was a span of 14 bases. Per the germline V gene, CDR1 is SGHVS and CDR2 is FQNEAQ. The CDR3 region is CASGGGPTYEQYF. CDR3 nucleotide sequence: TGTGCCAGTGGGGGGGGGCCTACCTACGAGCAGTACTTC.

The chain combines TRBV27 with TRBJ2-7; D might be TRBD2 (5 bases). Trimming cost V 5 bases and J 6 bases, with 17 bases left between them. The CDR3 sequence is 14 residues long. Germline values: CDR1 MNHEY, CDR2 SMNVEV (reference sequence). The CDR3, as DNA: TGTGCCAGCAGTCTCACTCCAACACGGGGCGAGCAGTACTTC. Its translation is CASSLTPTRGEQYF.

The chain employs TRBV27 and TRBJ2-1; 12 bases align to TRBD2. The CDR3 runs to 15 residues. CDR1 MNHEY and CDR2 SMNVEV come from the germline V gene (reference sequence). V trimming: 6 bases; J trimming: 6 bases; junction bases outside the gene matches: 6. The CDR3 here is CASRPGLAGSNEQFF. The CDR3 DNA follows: TGTGCCAGCAGGCCGGGACTAGCGGGTTCCAATGAGCAGTTCTTC.

CDR3 in amino acids: CASSLSGPSGSSYNEQFF. CDR3 coding DNA: TGTGCCAGCAGTTTATCGGGGCCTAGCGGGAGTTCCTACAATGAGCAGTTCTTC. The rearrangement uses TRBV27 and TRBJ2-1; TRBD2 aligns across 10 bases. Germline-derived CDR1 and CDR2 are MNHEY and SMNVEV (reference sequence). Germline trimming cut 0 bases from V and 1 base from J; bases unmatched to any gene: 6. The length of the CDR3 is 18 residues.